This T cell receptor (beta chain) came from a study of T-cell memory formation after mild COVID-19 (dated by TCRdb to the early 2020s). In terms of the full investigation: Most TCR sequence clusters were specific to one of the two donors. The cohort comprised two young, previously healthy adult volunteers, one female and one male. In two donors, T-cell clones that expanded and contracted after mild COVID-19 were tracked by sequencing TCRalpha and TCRbeta repertoires over time.

In the case of this clonotype: Its antigen is unknown. Within one base of it there is no much larger clone, and no base qualities were kept.

PBMCs were isolated by Ficoll-Paque density gradient centrifugation. General findings and caveats noted by the study authors: Some responding clones were found in pre-infection memory, which suggests that pre-existing cross-reactive memory T cells took part in the SARS-CoV-2 response. Contracting CD4+ clones appeared mostly in the CM and EM memory subsets, whereas CD8+ clones were enriched in EMRA. The second-wave clones that peaked on day 37 were not confirmed to be SARS-CoV-2 specific. Only a couple of mild cases were covered by the study, and larger cohorts that include severe cases with pre-infection samples were considered necessary. From day 15 to 85, contracting clones showed balanced CD4/CD8 phenotypes, whereas a second wave of clones that expanded from day 15 to 37 leaned towards CD4+.

Sequencing was carried out with an Illumina NovaSeq 6000. TCRalpha and TCRbeta cDNA libraries were built by 5'RACE with constant-segment primers, adding sample barcodes and unique molecular identifiers. RNA was extracted from every sample with Trizol reagent. Amplification of the libraries took two PCR steps, and the second step added a second sample barcode plus Illumina TruSeq adapters. The libraries were sequenced on an Illumina NovaSeq using 2 x 150 bp paired-end reads. As for the authors' bioinformatics: Reads were demultiplexed and collapsed into UMI-guided consensus sequences with migec v1.2.7. Using mixcr v2.1.11, UMI consensuses were aligned to TRA and TRB V and J templates and then assembled into clonotypes. Clonotypes were classified as expanded or contracted when called significant by both edgeR and NoisET, with noise models trained on biological replicates. For edgeR calls, a false discovery rate-adjusted p below 0.01 and a log2 fold-change threshold of 1 were applied. As an exploratory analysis of dynamics, max-normalized trajectories of the 1000 most abundant clonotypes were examined by PCA with hierarchical clustering. Separately sequenced CD4+ and CD8+ repertoires were used to assign a CD4 or CD8 phenotype to each responding clone. Using fastp trimming at Q25 and MiXCR clonotype assembly, TCRdb reanalyzed the public sequencing data and kept in-frame beta chains. Each CDR3 protein gets just one entry, which takes the most common genes and DNA from the rows behind it. TCRdb, not the original authors, processed these V and J calls. For this sample there are under 300,000 distinct CDR3 sequences; 15% to 20% appear just once. In total, the top ten clones hold roughly 23% of the sample.

The receptor was derived from a man younger than 35 who had mild COVID-19 (a few samples of this study predate the infection). The sample titles of this study are shuffled in the database, so cell type and time point are left out; the donor was told from shared clones. The sequenced sample consisted of PBMCs or a T cell subset sorted from them (not recorded which).

The nucleotide sequence is TGTGCCAGCAGTAGAGGGCTCGGTAATTCACCCCTCCACTTT. This gives the protein CASSRGLGNSPLHF. The chain employs TRBV25-1 and TRBJ1-6; no confident D gene assignment can be made. At the junction V is shortened by 5 bases and J by 6 bases, with 11 bases in between. Including the terminal cysteine and phenylalanine, the CDR3 comprises 14 residues. The retained sequence is limited to the CDR3, 42 bases, with the frame set at the first base. In the germline V gene, CDR1 corresponds to MGHDK and CDR2 to SYGVNS.